Listed here are 20 T cell receptor beta chains from one sample, sequenced in a study of T cells after posttransplantation cyclophosphamide. Libraries were prepared by immunoSEQ multiplex PCR; TCRdb keeps only in-frame clonotypes and omits some of them. The profile covers tens of thousands of clones, none occurring a single time. Sequencing was carried out using PBMCs. The receptor set was obtained from a woman in her 50s in good health and a related stem cell transplant donor.

This chain links TRBV6-1 with TRBJ2-7; 10 positions agree with TRBD1. Germline assignment: CDR1 MNHNS and CDR2 SASEGT. The CDR3 totals 15 residues. V was clipped by 6 bases and J by 0 bases; unmatched bases: 5. CDR3 in amino acids: CASSHGQGGSYEQYF. The CDR3 nucleotides are TGTGCCAGCAGCCACGGACAGGGGGGCTCCTACGAGCAGTACTTC.

The chain joins TRBV28 to TRBJ2-3, with 8 bases matching TRBD1. Germline V CDR1 and CDR2: MDHEN, SYDVKM. After removal of 6 bases from V and 4 bases from J, the junction contained 9 bases not matched to a gene. The CDR3 spans 15 residues. In DNA form, the CDR3 reads TGTGCCAGCAGCGAAAGACAGGGGTTAGCAGATACGCAGTATTTT. This sequence encodes CASSERQGLADTQYF. Supplemented by reference TRBV28 and TRBJ2-3, the full variable domain reads DVKVTQSSRYLVKRTGEKVFLECVQDMDHENMFWYRQDPGLGLRLIYFSYDVKMKEKGDIPEGYSVSREKKERFSLILESASTNQTSMYLCASSERQGLADTQYFGPGTRLTVL.

V is TRBV12-3 or TRBV12-4 and J is TRBJ2-1; 9 bases are shared with TRBD2. This CDR3 is built from 18 residues. Trimming at V came to 5 bases and at J to 5 bases, leaving 16 bases not matched to a gene. The DNA of the CDR3 is TGTGCCAGCAGTCCAATGAAAGGGGTAGCGGGAGTCCACAATGAGCAGTTCTTC. Protein: CASSPMKGVAGVHNEQFF.

This clone has at least ten counts. The chain combines TRBV6-6 with TRBJ2-7, with D maybe TRBD2 (6 bases). In germline, CDR1 is MNHNY, CDR2 SVGAGI (reference sequence). This CDR3 has 14 amino acids. V was clipped by 4 bases and J by 5 bases, with 15 bases between them. CDR3: CASSSPRGTHEQYF. CDR3 sequence (DNA): TGTGCCAGCAGTTCCCCCCGGGGGACCCACGAGCAGTACTTC.

This clone was counted many times. V and J are TRBV4-2 and TRBJ2-7, with 7 bases fitting TRBD2. This CDR3 is built from 14 residues. Losses at the gene ends were 0 bases for V and 2 bases for J; bases not matched to a gene: 1. Germline V gene data show CDR1 as LGHNA and CDR2 as YNFKEQ. CDR3 bases: TGTGCCAGCAGCCAAGAAGCGGGGCCCTACGAGCAGTACTTC. This codes for CASSQEAGPYEQYF.

Many counts were recorded for this clone. The gene calls are TRBV11-2 and TRBJ2-7; 11 nucleotides match TRBD2. The CDR3 contains 16 residues. Germline V gene sequence: CDR1 SGHAT, CDR2 FQNNGV. Unmatched junction bases numbered 7, after V lost 6 bases and J lost 0 bases. CDR3 protein: CASRSTSGGYSYEQYF. Written as DNA, the CDR3 is TGTGCCAGCAGGAGCACTAGCGGGGGTTACTCCTACGAGCAGTACTTC.

This clone was counted ten times or more. This rearrangement joins TRBV5-1 to TRBJ2-7, with 10 nucleotides matching TRBD2. Trimming removed 3 bases from V and 1 base from J; junction bases left unmatched: 4. This CDR3 is built from 15 residues. In germline, CDR1 is SGHRS, CDR2 YFSETQ. DNA of the CDR3: TGCGCCAGCAGCTATAGCGGGAGGAGGTCCTACGAGCAGTACTTC. Its protein is CASSYSGRRSYEQYF.

This clone occurred a few times. The chain employs TRBV29-1 and TRBJ2-7; the D gene is possibly TRBD1 (6 bases). V shed 5 bases and J shed 0 bases, with 8 bases lying between them. CDR3 length: 12 amino acids. Germline loops: CDR1 SQVTM, CDR2 ANQGSEA. The CDR3 DNA reads TGCAGCGTTTACAGGGCCTCCTACGAGCAGTACTTC. Translated, it gives CSVYRASYEQYF.

The chain carries TRBV18 and TRBJ2-6; no clear D. V was shortened by 6 bases and J by 4 bases, with 7 bases between the two germline ends. From germline, CDR1 is KGHSH and CDR2 LQKENI. The CDR3 runs 13 residues. The CDR3 loop reads CASSLPGANVLTF. The CDR3 bases are TGTGCCAGCTCCCTCCCGGGGGCCAACGTCCTGACTTTC.

This clone was seen at least ten times. The chain has TRBV10-3 and TRBJ2-1, with D unresolved. Trimming removed 6 bases from V and 4 bases from J, with 4 bases in between. The CDR3 is 11 residues long. CDR1 ENHRY and CDR2 SYGVKD come from the germline V gene. CDR3 sequence (DNA): TGTGCCATCAGCCAGTACAATGAGCAGTTCTTC. Its translation is CAISQYNEQFF.

This clone was seen more than once but under ten times. The V gene is TRBV6-6, the J gene TRBJ2-4; 7 bases are shared with TRBD2. J gave up 7 bases and V 0 bases, and 6 bases lay outside the gene matches. Germline V lookup: CDR1 MNHNY, CDR2 SVGAGI (reference sequence). The length of the CDR3 is 15 residues. The CDR3 nucleotides read TGTGCCAGCAGTTACTCAGCGGGGAGGGTGAACATTCAGTACTTC. Protein sequence: CASSYSAGRVNIQYF.

This clone was observed at least ten times. The CDR3 DNA reads as TGTGCCAGCAGTGAAGTCGAGGGGGGGTTCTATGGCTACACCTTC. Residues: CASSEVEGGFYGYTF. The V call is TRBV2, the J call TRBJ1-2; D perhaps matches TRBD1 (6 bases). V was pared by 1 base and J by 4 bases, with 13 bases between. This CDR3 region has 15 residues. The germline CDR1 and CDR2 sequences are SNHLY and FYNNEI. The full variable domain, rest sourced from reference TRBV2 and TRBJ1-2, is EPEVTQTPSHQVTQMGQEVILRCVPISNHLYFYWYRQILGQKVEFLVSFYNNEISEKSEIFDDQFSVERPDGSNFTLKIRSTKLEDSAMYFCASSEVEGGFYGYTFGSGTRLTVV.

This clone was observed many times. The chain carries TRBV5-4 and TRBJ1-2; D unclear. The V gene's germline CDR1 is SGHNT and CDR2 YYREEE (reference sequence). This CDR3 is 12 amino acids long. V was shortened by 0 bases and J by 8 bases, with 8 bases between the two germline ends. The CDR3 reads CASSLDRAGYTF. As DNA, the CDR3 is TGTGCCAGCAGCTTGGACAGAGCCGGCTACACCTTC.

This clone was counted at least ten times. The chain recombines TRBV7-7 with TRBJ2-1; no firm D call. With 6 bases removed from V and 2 bases from J, the gap between germline ends came to 17 bases. Germline V gene lookup returns CDR1 SSHAT and CDR2 FNYEAQ (reference sequence). The CDR3 is 16 amino acids. The DNA for the CDR3 is TGTGCCAGCAGACCTAAGGGCCCACCTACCTACAATGAGCAGTTCTTC. Protein product: CASRPKGPPTYNEQFF.

Ten or more counts support this clone. This chain uses TRBV2 with TRBJ2-7, with TRBD2 identical over 10 bases. CDR1 is SNHLY and CDR2 is FYNNEI in the germline V gene. This CDR3 region has 15 residues. J was trimmed by 3 bases and V by 5 bases; bases with no gene match: 7. The CDR3 spells CASSLAGERGYEQYF. The CDR3 DNA reads TGTGCCAGCAGTCTAGCGGGAGAAAGGGGCTACGAGCAGTACTTC.

The sample holds many counts of this clone. This chain joins TRBV7-3 and TRBJ2-1; weak D call: TRBD2 (5 bases). Trimming stripped 4 bases from V and 8 bases from J, with 9 bases between. CDR3 size: 12 residues. The V gene's germline CDR1 is SGHTA and CDR2 FQGTGA. The DNA of the CDR3 is TGTGCCAGCAGCTCAACTAGAGATGAGCAGTTCTTC. Protein sequence: CASSSTRDEQFF.

In this sample, this clone turned up many times. The rearrangement uses TRBV5-1 and TRBJ2-1; D perhaps matches TRBD1 (6 bases). This CDR3 spans 16 amino acids. From germline, CDR1 is SGHRS and CDR2 YFSETQ. Trimming removed 0 bases from V and 7 bases from J, with 17 bases in between. CDR3 loop: CASSLAGTSIGNEQFF. For the CDR3, the DNA is TGCGCCAGCAGCTTGGCCGGGACATCTATAGGGAATGAGCAGTTCTTC.

This chain joins TRBV11-2 and TRBJ1-1, with 9 bases fitting TRBD1. The CDR3 spans 16 residues. Germline V gene lookup returns CDR1 SGHAT and CDR2 FQNNGV. J was trimmed by 7 bases and V by 5 bases; bases with no gene match: 14. CDR3 nucleotide sequence: TGTGCCAGCAGCACCACAGGGGGCGCAGGGATCGGTGAAGCTTTCTTT. This sequence encodes CASSTTGGAGIGEAFF.

This clone showed up many times. J is TRBJ2-5 and V is TRBV7-6; no clear D gene. CDR1 is SGHVS and CDR2 is FNYEAQ in the germline V gene. The V end lost 3 bases, the J end lost 5 bases, and 4 bases lay between the germline ends. The CDR3 covers 11 residues. CDR3 amino acids: CASSLSETQYF. The CDR3 region has the DNA TGTGCCAGCAGCTTGTCGGAGACCCAGTACTTC. The full variable domain, with the rest looked up from reference TRBV7-6 and TRBJ2-5, is GAGVSQSPRYKVTKRGQDVALRCDPISGHVSLYWYRQALGQGPEFLTYFNYEAQQDKSGLPNDRFSAERPEGSISTLTIQRTEQRDSAMYRCASSLSETQYFGPGTRLLVL.

V is TRBV5-6 and J is TRBJ2-5; 7 nucleotides match TRBD1. V trimming: 4 bases; J trimming: 2 bases; junction bases outside the gene matches: 5. Germline CDR1 and CDR2: SGHDT and YYEEEE. The length of the CDR3 is 14 residues. Written as DNA, the CDR3 is TGTGCCAGCAGCCAACCGGGACAGCAAGAGACCCAGTACTTC. Encoded protein: CASSQPGQQETQYF. Variable domain in full (rest from reference TRBV5-6 and TRBJ2-5): DAGVTQSPTHLIKTRGQQVTLRCSPKSGHDTVSWYQQALGQGPQFIFQYYEEEERQRGNFPDRFSGHQFPNYSSELNVNALLLGDSALYLCASSQPGQQETQYFGPGTRLLVL.